This is a list of T cell receptor beta chains from one sample in a study. TCRdb reprocessed the 5' RACE reads via MiXCR and lists one record per CDR3 protein. The sample holds nearly 55,000 distinct CDR3 sequences, roughly 18% seen once. Sequencing used naive CD4+ T cells sorted from blood. The receptors shown here come from a female donor with breast cancer. CDR3s include the opening cysteine and the closing phenylalanine or tryptophan. D genes are given only for firm matches. Expanded clones are given a class, and other clones once, few, many or no size at all.

v_gene	j_gene	abundance	d_gene	CDR3aa	CDR3nt
TRBV5-5	TRBJ2-5	few	TRBD1	CASSLAAGQGWETQYF	TGTGCCAGCAGCTTGGCGGCCGGACAGGGATGGGAGACCCAGTACTTC
TRBV5-1	TRBJ1-5	once	-	CASSEGLLGNQPQHF	TGCGCCAGCAGCGAGGGGTTGCTCGGCAATCAGCCCCAGCATTTT
TRBV24-1	TRBJ1-2	-	-	CATSGMDYGYTF	TGTGCCACCAGTGGCATGGACTATGGCTACACCTTC
TRBV5-1	TRBJ2-1	many	TRBD1	CASSPGTENEQFF	TGCGCCAGCAGCCCGGGGACAGAGAATGAGCAGTTCTTC
TRBV5-1	TRBJ2-7	few	TRBD1	CASRETPTGPADEQYF	TGCGCCAGCCGTGAGACGCCGACAGGGCCAGCGGACGAGCAGTACTTC
TRBV5-1	TRBJ2-4	-	TRBD1	CASSKTGATTIAKNIQYF	TGCGCCAGCAGCAAGACAGGGGCGACAACAATAGCCAAAAACATTCAGTACTTC
TRBV4-1	TRBJ2-1	many	TRBD2	CASSQLDLGLAGGEQFF	TGCGCCAGCAGCCAACTCGACCTGGGTTTAGCGGGAGGGGAGCAGTTCTTC
TRBV6-2/TRBV6-3	TRBJ1-2	many	TRBD1	CASSKGTAFYGYTF	TGTGCCAGCAGTAAGGGGACAGCTTTCTATGGCTACACCTTC
TRBV3-1	TRBJ1-1	-	-	CASSRGRLRTEAFF	TGTGCCAGCAGCCGAGGACGGCTAAGAACTGAAGCTTTCTTT
TRBV11-2	TRBJ1-5	-	-	CASSLRGGDRGNQPQHF	TGTGCCAGCAGTCTCCGTGGGGGGGATCGGGGCAATCAGCCCCAGCATTTT
TRBV5-1	TRBJ2-3	-	-	CASSLRRGTDTQYF	TGCGCCAGCAGCTTGCGTCGAGGGACAGATACGCAGTATTTT
TRBV11-3	TRBJ2-3	-	TRBD1	CASSEGQSPTDTQYF	TGTGCCAGCAGCGAGGGACAGTCCCCCACAGATACGCAGTATTTT
TRBV5-6	TRBJ1-4	many	-	CASSYRRGPTNEKLFF	TGTGCCAGCAGCTATAGACGTGGCCCAACTAATGAAAAACTGTTTTTT
TRBV5-5	TRBJ2-5	many	TRBD1	CASSLVGQGGETQYF	TGTGCCAGCAGCTTGGTAGGACAGGGGGGAGAGACCCAGTACTTC
TRBV29-1	TRBJ1-5	-	-	CSVWGRELVDTQHF	TGCAGCGTTTGGGGCAGGGAGCTCGTGGATACGCAGCATTTT
TRBV24-1	TRBJ2-3	few	-	CATSDPTRGGSDTQYF	TGTGCCACCAGTGACCCGACTAGGGGCGGTTCAGATACGCAGTATTTT
TRBV20-1	TRBJ2-4	-	TRBD1	CSAEPGTGKKNIQYF	TGCAGTGCCGAGCCCGGGACAGGGAAAAAAAACATTCAGTACTTC
TRBV5-1	TRBJ1-1	many	-	CASRASNTEAFF	TGCGCCAGCCGGGCCAGCAACACTGAAGCTTTCTTT
TRBV7-8	TRBJ1-2	-	-	CASSLVRGEGYTF	TGTGCCAGCAGCTTAGTTAGGGGGGAGGGCTACACCTTC
TRBV28	TRBJ2-3	few	TRBD2	CASSFREGVTDTQYF	TGTGCCAGCAGTTTCCGGGAGGGTGTCACAGATACGCAGTATTTT
TRBV7-2	TRBJ2-1	many	TRBD2	CASSSSSPSGSRDEQFF	TGTGCCAGCAGCTCCTCCTCCCCCAGCGGGAGTCGGGATGAGCAGTTCTTC
TRBV12-3/TRBV12-4	TRBJ1-5	many	-	CASSPEFIKGQLNQPQHF	TGTGCCAGCAGCCCGGAATTTATAAAAGGACAGTTGAATCAGCCCCAGCATTTT
TRBV20-1	TRBJ2-1	-	-	CSAFGDLTYNEQFF	TGCAGTGCTTTTGGGGACTTAACCTACAATGAGCAGTTCTTC
TRBV7-2	TRBJ2-1	few	TRBD2	CASSFYLAGGNEQFF	TGTGCCAGCAGCTTCTATCTAGCGGGGGGAAATGAGCAGTTCTTC
TRBV5-1	TRBJ2-1	-	TRBD2	CASSLSGTGHYEQFF	TGCGCCAGCAGCTTGAGCGGGACCGGCCATTATGAGCAGTTCTTC
TRBV5-1	TRBJ2-1	few	TRBD2	CATMATSGSYEQFF	TGCGCCACCATGGCGACTAGCGGGAGCTATGAGCAGTTCTTC
TRBV20-1	TRBJ2-1	many	TRBD1	CSVLSGTGLNNEQFF	TGCAGTGTTTTATCCGGGACAGGGCTAAACAATGAGCAGTTCTTC
TRBV5-1	TRBJ2-1	many	TRBD1	CASRQSTGASYNEQFF	TGCGCCAGCAGACAGTCAACAGGGGCCTCCTACAATGAGCAGTTCTTC
TRBV5-1	TRBJ1-2	few	-	CASSFGQNKGGYTF	TGCGCCAGCAGTTTTGGACAAAACAAAGGTGGCTACACCTTC
TRBV7-2	TRBJ2-7	-	TRBD2	CASSQQRDGYYEQYF	TGTGCCAGCAGCCAACAGCGGGACGGATACTACGAGCAGTACTTC
TRBV12-3/TRBV12-4	TRBJ1-2	-	TRBD1	CASNRQGGDGYTF	TGTGCCAGCAACAGACAGGGGGGCGATGGCTACACCTTC
TRBV30	TRBJ1-3	few	TRBD1	CAWKGTGGIRNTIYF	TGTGCCTGGAAAGGGACAGGGGGGATTAGAAACACCATATATTTT
TRBV5-1	TRBJ1-1	few	-	CASSVQEGNTEAFF	TGCGCCAGCAGCGTACAGGAGGGGAACACTGAAGCTTTCTTT
TRBV7-3	TRBJ2-1	many	TRBD2	CASATQTSGRIGSYNEQFF	TGTGCCAGCGCGACCCAAACTAGCGGGAGGATAGGGTCCTACAATGAGCAGTTCTTC